This T cell receptor beta chain derives from a study of graft-versus-host responses after intestinal transplantation. Points from the study as a whole: Clonal ratios of graft-versus-host to host-versus-graft in allografts were high for patients exhibiting graft-donor T cell macrochimerism.

As concerns this clone: Its target is unknown.

The CDR3 consists of 15 residues. Germline V gene lookup returns CDR1 ENHRY and CDR2 SYGVKD. Between the trimmed V and J ends, which lost 5 bases and 2 bases, there was a span of 12 bases. Clones were sequenced by immunoSEQ multiplex PCR, and TCRdb holds only the in-frame ones, with some missing. The table shows approximately 20,000 clones, with 89% occurring only once. The input for sequencing was PBMCs, taken more than 64 days after intestinal transplantation. The clonotype was recovered from a human patient who received an intestinal transplant, so some T cells may come from the graft donor. The gene calls are TRBV10-3 and TRBJ2-2, with D perhaps TRBD1 (5 bases). CDR3 region: CAISSDSPNTGELFF. In nucleotides, the CDR3 is TGTGCCATCAGTTCCGACAGTCCCAACACCGGGGAGCTGTTTTTT.